One sample yielded the 28 T cell receptor beta chains listed below, sequenced in a study of beta chain features in type 1 diabetes. The isolated RNA, all of it, was reverse transcribed, so expressed TCRB transcripts were what got sequenced. The assay was immunoSEQ multiplex PCR, and TCRdb's table has in-frame clones only and misses some. Of roughly 140,000 clones listed, 7.5% to 10% are singletons. Source material: central memory CD4+ T cells from blood. These TCRs come from a man between 18 and 29 years old in good health.

This clone was seen more than once but under ten times. V and J are TRBV4-2 and TRBJ2-5, with D possibly being TRBD2 (5 bases). The better agreement between TRBJ2-7 and the DNA end casts doubt on the J call. Germline CDR1 is LGHNA and CDR2 is YNFKEQ. The CDR3 runs 15 residues. CDR3 loop: CASSQAGLGYYEQYF. The CDR3 nucleotides are TGTGCCAGCAGCCAAGCGGGATTAGGGTACTACGAGCAGTACTTC.

This clone was seen repeatedly, ten times or more. The chain joins TRBV30 to TRBJ1-5; D remains unclear. V lost 2 bases and J 2 bases, leaving 7 bases between the germline ends. This CDR3 is 13 amino acids long. Germline loops: CDR1 GTSNPN, CDR2 SVGIG (reference sequence). CDR3 loop: CAWSLQGNQPQHF. The CDR3 region has the DNA TGTGCCTGGAGTCTTCAGGGCAATCAGCCCCAGCATTTT. The full variable domain, in which reference TRBV30 and TRBJ1-5 provide the parts outside the CDR3, is SQTIHQWPATLVQPVGSPLSLECTVEGTSNPNLYWYRQAAGRGLQLLFYSVGIGQISSEVPQNLSASRPQDRQFILSSKKLLLSDSGFYLCAWSLQGNQPQHFGDGTRLSIL.

J is TRBJ1-5 and V is TRBV4-1; D gene ambiguous. The germline V gene encodes CDR1 MGHRA and CDR2 YSYEKL. Between the trimmed V and J ends, which lost 4 bases and 2 bases, there was a span of 15 bases. The length of the CDR3 is 16 residues. CDR3 DNA: TGCGCCAGCAGCCTGTACGAGGGTGCTGGCAATCAGCCCCAGCATTTT. It is translated as CASSLYEGAGNQPQHF.

The rearrangement uses TRBV7-2 and TRBJ2-7, with TRBD1 as a possible D gene (5 bases). CDR3 size: 14 residues. V was cut by 5 bases and J by 5 bases, with 16 bases left in between. CDR1 is SGHTA, CDR2 FQGNSA, per germline. In DNA form, the CDR3 reads TGTGCCAGCAGCCCTACCCTGATAGGGGACGAGCAGTACTTC. It codes for CASSPTLIGDEQYF. Supplemented by reference TRBV7-2 and TRBJ2-7, the full variable domain reads GAGVSQSPSNKVTEKGKDVELRCDPISGHTALYWYRQSLGQGLEFLIYFQGNSAPDKSGLPSDRFSAERTGGSVSTLTIQRTQQEDSAVYLCASSPTLIGDEQYFGPGTRLTVT.

The chain combines TRBV7-9 with TRBJ2-7; TRBD1 matches at 10 bases. Germline V gene data show CDR1 as SEHNR and CDR2 as FQNEAQ (reference sequence). The CDR3 extends over 15 amino acids. V was pared by 2 bases and J by 5 bases, with 6 bases of the junction left unmatched. For the CDR3, the DNA is TGTGCCAGCAGCTTAAGAGACAGGGGGCCGAACGAGCAGTACTTC. Amino acid sequence: CASSLRDRGPNEQYF.

V is TRBV18 and J is TRBJ2-3; TRBD2 is a possible D gene (5 bases). The CDR3 runs to 16 residues. Germline values: CDR1 KGHSH, CDR2 LQKENI. Trimming shortened V by 1 base and J by 1 base, and 12 bases separated the two germline ends. The CDR3 region has the DNA TGTGCCAGCTCACCACTACTAAGCGGACGCACAGATACGCAGTATTTT. It translates to CASSPLLSGRTDTQYF. The full variable domain, rest sourced from reference TRBV18 and TRBJ2-3, is NAGVMQNPRHLVRRRGQEARLRCSPMKGHSHVYWYRQLPEEGLKFMVYLQKENIIDESGMPKERFSAEFPKEGPSILRIQQVVRGDSAAYFCASSPLLSGRTDTQYFGPGTRLTVL.

V is TRBV10-3 and J is TRBJ2-2; 8 bases are shared with TRBD1. Unmatched junction bases numbered 5, after V lost 4 bases and J lost 4 bases. CDR1 is ENHRY and CDR2 is SYGVKD in the germline V gene. The CDR3 has 15 residues. The CDR3 here is CAISGQGALTGELFF. DNA for the CDR3: TGTGCCATCAGTGGGCAGGGGGCGCTCACCGGGGAGCTGTTTTTT.

This chain uses TRBV28 with TRBJ1-1, with D unclear. The CDR3 loop spans 14 amino acids. Germline V gene lookup returns CDR1 MDHEN and CDR2 SYDVKM. Trimming pared 6 bases from V and 2 bases from J, leaving 13 bases between. CDR3 in DNA: TGTGCCAGCAGCTCCCCCCACTCAAACACTGAAGCTTTCTTT. Protein sequence: CASSSPHSNTEAFF.

The chain joins TRBV15 to TRBJ1-5, with D unclear. Germline V lookup: CDR1 LNHNV, CDR2 YYDKDF (reference sequence). This CDR3 comprises 13 residues. The ends were cut back, 3 bases at V and 5 bases at J, with 8 bases in the middle. The CDR3 DNA reads as TGTGCCACCAGCAGCCGAGGAGATCAGCCCCAGCATTTT. It encodes CATSSRGDQPQHF.

This clone was seen many times. V usage is TRBV30 and J usage is TRBJ2-6; 7 positions match TRBD1. Germline V gene data show CDR1 as GTSNPN and CDR2 as SVGIG (reference sequence). This CDR3 is 15 amino acids long. V gave up 5 bases and J gave up 0 bases; unmatched junction bases: 4. CDR3 protein: CAWAQGSSGANVLTF. CDR3 DNA sequence: TGTGCCTGGGCACAGGGGTCCTCTGGGGCCAACGTCCTGACTTTC.

CDR3 sequence (DNA): TGCGCCAGCAGCACGAGACAGGGGGTAGTTGATGGCTACACCTTC. Amino acid sequence: CASSTRQGVVDGYTF. The chain couples TRBV4-3 to TRBJ1-2; 9 nucleotides match TRBD1. The ends lost 5 bases at V and 6 bases at J; junction bases unmatched: 10. The CDR3 contains 15 residues. Germline V gives CDR1 LGHNA, CDR2 YSLEER.

The rearrangement links TRBV11-2 to TRBJ2-7, with a possible D match to TRBD2 (5 bases). Per germline, CDR1 SGHAT and CDR2 FQNNGV. This CDR3 region has 14 residues. V shed 1 base and J shed 0 bases, with 7 bases lying between them. CDR3 residues: CASSLGLISYEQYF. Written as DNA, the CDR3 is TGTGCCAGCAGCTTAGGACTAATCTCCTACGAGCAGTACTTC.

This clone was counted only a few times. This sequence joins TRBV28 and TRBJ1-5, with a tentative D call TRBD1 (6 bases). Germline CDR1 reads MDHEN; CDR2 reads SYDVKM. The CDR3 runs 14 residues. Trimming removed 2 bases from V and 4 bases from J, with 9 bases in between. The CDR3 here is CASSLGQRNQPQHF. The CDR3 nucleotides are TGTGCCAGCAGTTTAGGACAGCGAAATCAGCCCCAGCATTTT.

This clone was seen a handful of times. The chain carries TRBV5-1 and TRBJ2-7, with a weak D call TRBD2 (5 bases). This CDR3 contains 15 residues. CDR1 and CDR2 (germline): SGHRS, YFSETQ. With 0 bases removed from V and 5 bases from J, the gap between germline ends came to 15 bases. This CDR3 reads CASSLGSADGDEQYF. The CDR3 DNA sequence: TGCGCCAGCAGCTTGGGATCGGCCGACGGGGACGAGCAGTACTTC.

This clone has just a few counts. The V and J genes are TRBV5-1 and TRBJ1-4; possible D gene TRBD1, 5 bases. CDR3 length equals 13 residues. V was shortened by 0 bases and J by 8 bases, with 8 bases between the two germline ends. CDR1 is SGHRS and CDR2 is YFSETQ in the germline V gene. In DNA, the CDR3 is TGCGCCAGCAGCTTGGATCAGGGAGAAAAACTGTTTTTT. This encodes CASSLDQGEKLFF. The variable domain in full, completed from reference TRBV5-1 and TRBJ1-4, reads KAGVTQTPRYLIKTRGQQVTLSCSPISGHRSVSWYQQTPGQGLQFLFEYFSETQRNKGNFPGRFSGRQFSNSRSEMNVSTLELGDSALYLCASSLDQGEKLFFGSGTQLSVL.

This clone was found once. The chain has TRBV4-3 and TRBJ2-7; TRBD1 aligns across 9 bases. The V gene end was trimmed by 0 bases and the J gene end by 6 bases; junction bases not matched to a gene: 9. This CDR3 comprises 16 residues. Germline-derived CDR1 and CDR2 are LGHNA and YSLEER. CDR3 sequence: CASSQDIGTGGAEQYF. The CDR3 DNA follows: TGCGCCAGCAGCCAAGATATAGGTACAGGGGGCGCCGAGCAGTACTTC.

The rearrangement joins TRBV4-2 to TRBJ2-3; TRBD2 matches at 11 bases. CDR3 length equals 18 residues. The germline CDR1 and CDR2 sequences are LGHNA and YNFKEQ. V lost 4 bases, J lost 3 bases, and 12 bases stayed unmatched. The CDR3 sequence: CASSPGVVTSGRTDTQYF. CDR3 in DNA: TGTGCCAGCAGCCCCGGCGTAGTTACTAGCGGGAGAACAGATACGCAGTATTTT.

This clone was seen repeatedly, ten times or more. The chain recombines TRBV11-1 with TRBJ2-1, with D maybe TRBD2 (6 bases). There are 15 residues in the CDR3. With 5 bases removed from V and 9 bases from J, the gap between germline ends came to 20 bases. The germline CDR1 and CDR2 sequences are SGHAT and FQDESV (reference sequence). Here the CDR3 reads CASSPPLAEGLEQFF. In DNA, the CDR3 is TGTGCCAGCAGCCCCCCCTTAGCGGAGGGGCTTGAGCAGTTCTTC.

This clone was seen many times. The V and J genes are TRBV2 and TRBJ1-5; 10 bases are shared with TRBD1. The CDR3 is 15 residues long. CDR1 and CDR2 from the germline V gene are SNHLY and FYNNEI. Germline trimming cut 7 bases from V and 1 base from J; bases unmatched to any gene: 4. In DNA form, the CDR3 reads TGTGCCAGCACCTTGGACAGGGGGAGCAATCAGCCCCAGCATTTT. Amino acid sequence: CASTLDRGSNQPQHF.

V usage is TRBV9 and J usage is TRBJ2-3; 7 nucleotides agree with TRBD1. CDR1 and CDR2 (germline): SGDLS, YYNGEE. V dropped 3 bases and J dropped 4; count of bases not matched to a gene: 11. This CDR3 has 16 residues. CDR3 protein: CASSESTGDRADTQYF. The CDR3 bases are TGTGCCAGCAGCGAATCGACAGGCGACAGGGCAGATACGCAGTATTTT.

This clone came up a few times. The genes are TRBV5-1 and TRBJ1-4; 8 nucleotides line up with TRBD1. Trimming at V came to 0 bases and at J to 7 bases, leaving 2 bases not matched to a gene. The CDR3 is 14 amino acids. CDR1 is SGHRS, CDR2 YFSETQ, per germline. The CDR3: CASSLGQGREKLFF. In DNA, the CDR3 is TGCGCCAGCAGCTTGGGACAGGGGCGTGAAAAACTGTTTTTT.

This rearrangement joins TRBV7-2 to TRBJ2-7, with D possibly being TRBD2 (5 bases). The CDR3 loop spans 14 amino acids. The germline V gene encodes CDR1 SGHTA and CDR2 FQGNSA. V lost 6 bases, J lost 0 bases, and 12 bases lay in between. The chain's CDR3 is CASSLLRGSYEQYF. Written as DNA, the CDR3 is TGTGCCAGCAGTTTATTACGGGGCTCCTACGAGCAGTACTTC.

CDR3 protein: CASSPRDRPFTDTQYF. The CDR3 DNA reads TGTGCCAGCAGCCCCCGGGACAGGCCATTCACAGATACGCAGTATTTT. This chain links TRBV9 with TRBJ2-3, with 8 bases aligning to TRBD1. This CDR3 has 16 amino acids. Germline CDR1 SGDLS, CDR2 YYNGEE. V gave up 4 bases and J gave up 2 bases; unmatched junction bases: 9.

This clone was seen at least ten times. The chain carries TRBV5-1 and TRBJ1-1; maybe TRBD1 (6 bases). Germline loops: CDR1 SGHRS, CDR2 YFSETQ. Trimming removed 0 bases from V and 0 bases from J, with 12 bases in between. The CDR3 loop spans 16 amino acids. The CDR3 DNA reads TGCGCCAGCAGCTTGGCCTATGGACAGCTGAACACTGAAGCTTTCTTT. Encoded protein: CASSLAYGQLNTEAFF.

In its sample, this clone was seen a few times. This chain links TRBV5-1 with TRBJ2-3, with 14 bases fitting TRBD2. Germline loops: CDR1 SGHRS, CDR2 YFSETQ. CDR3 length equals 18 residues. Trimming at V came to 2 bases and at J to 0 bases, leaving 5 bases not matched to a gene. CDR3 sequence reads: CASSFATSGGGSTDTQYF. The DNA of the CDR3 is TGCGCCAGCAGCTTTGCGACTAGCGGGGGGGGGAGCACAGATACGCAGTATTTT.

This clone was recorded a few times. This rearrangement joins TRBV30 to TRBJ2-1; 11 nucleotides match TRBD1. CDR1 is GTSNPN and CDR2 is SVGIG in the germline V gene (reference sequence). The V segment lost 8 bases and the J segment 6 bases; nucleotides outside the gene matches: 9. The CDR3 is 14 residues long. CDR3 in amino acids: CARTIGTGGNEQFF. In DNA form, the CDR3 reads TGTGCCAGAACAATCGGGACAGGGGGCAATGAGCAGTTCTTC.

This clone has only a few counts. The chain joins TRBV19 to TRBJ2-5; TRBD2 agrees at 11 bases. The CDR3 is made up of 17 amino acids. Unmatched junction bases numbered 13, after V lost 9 bases and J lost 1 base. Germline CDR1 and CDR2: LNHDA and SQIVND (reference sequence). CDR3 in amino acids: CASRTSGSVLSQETQYF. In DNA, the CDR3 is TGTGCCAGCAGAACTAGCGGGAGTGTTCTAAGCCAAGAGACCCAGTACTTC.

In its sample, this clone was seen a few times. The junction departs from the called germline gene at one end, perhaps through a read error. The genes are TRBV7-9 and TRBJ1-2; possibly TRBD1 for D (6 bases). The CDR3 is made up of 14 amino acids. Germline V gene lookup returns CDR1 SEHNR and CDR2 FQNEAQ (reference sequence). The CDR3 nucleotides read TGCGCCAGCAGCCCCAGGGGTCTCCGGTATGGCTACACCTTC. Its translation is CASSPRGLRYGYTF.